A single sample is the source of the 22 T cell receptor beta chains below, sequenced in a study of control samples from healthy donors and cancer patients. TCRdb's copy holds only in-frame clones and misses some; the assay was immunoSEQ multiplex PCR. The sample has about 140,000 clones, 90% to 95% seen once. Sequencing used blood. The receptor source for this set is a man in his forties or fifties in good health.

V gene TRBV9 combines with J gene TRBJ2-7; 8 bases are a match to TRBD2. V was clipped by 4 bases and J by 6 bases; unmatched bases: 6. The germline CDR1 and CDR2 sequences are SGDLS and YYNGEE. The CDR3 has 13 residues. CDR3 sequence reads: CASSSGGGSEQYF. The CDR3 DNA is TGTGCCAGCAGCTCGGGCGGGGGGTCCGAGCAGTACTTC.

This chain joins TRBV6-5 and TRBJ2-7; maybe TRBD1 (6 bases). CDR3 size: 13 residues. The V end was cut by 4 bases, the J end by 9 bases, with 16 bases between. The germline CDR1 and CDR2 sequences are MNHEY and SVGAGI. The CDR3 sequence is CASSSQGSWTQYF. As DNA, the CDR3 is TGTGCCAGCAGTTCGCAGGGGAGTTGGACGCAGTACTTC.

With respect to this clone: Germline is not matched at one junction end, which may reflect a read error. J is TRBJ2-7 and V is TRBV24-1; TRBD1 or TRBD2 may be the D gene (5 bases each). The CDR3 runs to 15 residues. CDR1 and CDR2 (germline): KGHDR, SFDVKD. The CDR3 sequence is CATSDGDGLSHEQYF. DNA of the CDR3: TGTGCCACCAGTGATGGGGACGGTCTCTCCCACGAGCAGTACTTC.

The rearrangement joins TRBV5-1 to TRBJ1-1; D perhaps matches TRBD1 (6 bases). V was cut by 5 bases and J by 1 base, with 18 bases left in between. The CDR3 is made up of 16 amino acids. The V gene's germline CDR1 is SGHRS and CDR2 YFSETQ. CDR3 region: CASRNTGLFGNTEAFF. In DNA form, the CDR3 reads TGCGCCAGCAGGAATACAGGGCTGTTCGGGAACACTGAAGCTTTCTTT.

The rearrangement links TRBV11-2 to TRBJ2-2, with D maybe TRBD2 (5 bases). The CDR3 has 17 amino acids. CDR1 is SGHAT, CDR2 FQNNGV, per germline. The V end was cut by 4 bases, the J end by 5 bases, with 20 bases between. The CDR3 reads CASSWEEGQRRTGELFF. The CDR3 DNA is TGTGCCAGCAGCTGGGAAGAGGGTCAGAGAAGAACCGGGGAGCTGTTTTTT. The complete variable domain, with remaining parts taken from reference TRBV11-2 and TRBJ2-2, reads EAGVAQSPRYKIIEKRQSVAFWCNPISGHATLYWYQQILGQGPKLLIQFQNNGVVDDSQLPKDRFSAERLKGVDSTLKIQPAKLEDSAVYLCASSWEEGQRRTGELFFGEGSRLTVL.

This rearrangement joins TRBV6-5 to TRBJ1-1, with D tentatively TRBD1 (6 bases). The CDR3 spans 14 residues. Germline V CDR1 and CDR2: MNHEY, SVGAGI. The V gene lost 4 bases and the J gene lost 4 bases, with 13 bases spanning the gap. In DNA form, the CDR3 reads TGTGCCAGCAGTTGGAGGGGCAGGGGCACTGAAGCTTTCTTT. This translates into CASSWRGRGTEAFF.

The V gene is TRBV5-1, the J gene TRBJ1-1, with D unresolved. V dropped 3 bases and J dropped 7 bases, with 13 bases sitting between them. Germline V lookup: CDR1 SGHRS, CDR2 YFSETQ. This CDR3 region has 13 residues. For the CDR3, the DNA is TGCGCCAGCAGCTCCTCAGTGTTAAATGAAGCTTTCTTT. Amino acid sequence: CASSSSVLNEAFF.

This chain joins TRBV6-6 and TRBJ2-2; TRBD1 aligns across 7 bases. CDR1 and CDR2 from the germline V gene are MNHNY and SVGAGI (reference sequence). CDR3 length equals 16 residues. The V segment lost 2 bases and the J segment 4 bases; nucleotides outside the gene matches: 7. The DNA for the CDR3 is TGTGCCAGCAGTTACGGTAGGGGGCTCGGCACCGGGGAGCTGTTTTTT. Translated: CASSYGRGLGTGELFF.

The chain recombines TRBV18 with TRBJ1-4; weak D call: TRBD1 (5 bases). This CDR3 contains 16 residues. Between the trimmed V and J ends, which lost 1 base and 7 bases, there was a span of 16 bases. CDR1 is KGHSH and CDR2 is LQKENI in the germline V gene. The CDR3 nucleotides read TGTGCCAGCTCACCACTGGCGGGACTATCAGGTGAAAAACTGTTTTTT. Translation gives CASSPLAGLSGEKLFF.

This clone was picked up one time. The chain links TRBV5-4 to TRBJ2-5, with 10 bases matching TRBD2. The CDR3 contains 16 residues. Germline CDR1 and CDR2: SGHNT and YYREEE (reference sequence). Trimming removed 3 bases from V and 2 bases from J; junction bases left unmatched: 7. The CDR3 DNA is TGTGCCAGCAGCTCGAGCGAAGCGGGGGGGCAAGAGACCCAGTACTTC. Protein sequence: CASSSSEAGGQETQYF.

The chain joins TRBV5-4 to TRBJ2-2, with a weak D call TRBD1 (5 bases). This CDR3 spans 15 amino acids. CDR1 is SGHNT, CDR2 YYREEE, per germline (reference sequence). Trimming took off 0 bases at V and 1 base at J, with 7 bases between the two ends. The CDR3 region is CASSLGRENTGELFF. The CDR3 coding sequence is TGTGCCAGCAGCTTGGGCAGGGAGAACACCGGGGAGCTGTTTTTT.

In DNA form, the CDR3 reads TGCGCCAGCAGCTATTCCGAGACCCAGTACTTC. It translates to CASSYSETQYF. The chain joins TRBV4-1 to TRBJ2-5; D gene ambiguous. V was shortened by 5 bases and J by 5 bases, with 6 bases between the two germline ends. Germline V gives CDR1 MGHRA, CDR2 YSYEKL. The CDR3 is 11 amino acids.

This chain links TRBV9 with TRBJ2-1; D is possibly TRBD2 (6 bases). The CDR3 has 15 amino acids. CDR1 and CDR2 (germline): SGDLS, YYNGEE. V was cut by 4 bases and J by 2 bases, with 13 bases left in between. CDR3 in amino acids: CASSYGSVTYNEQFF. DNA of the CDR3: TGTGCCAGCAGCTACGGGAGTGTCACCTACAATGAGCAGTTCTTC. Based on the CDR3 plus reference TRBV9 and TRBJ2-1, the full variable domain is DSGVTQTPKHLITATGQRVTLRCSPRSGDLSVYWYQQSLDQGLQFLIQYYNGEERAKGNILERFSAQQFPDLHSELNLSSLELGDSALYFCASSYGSVTYNEQFFGPGTRLTVL.

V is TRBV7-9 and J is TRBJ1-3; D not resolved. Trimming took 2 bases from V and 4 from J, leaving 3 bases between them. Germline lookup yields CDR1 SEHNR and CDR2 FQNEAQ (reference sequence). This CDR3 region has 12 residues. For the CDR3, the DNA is TGTGCCAGCAGCTTACAGGGAAACACCATATATTTT. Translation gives CASSLQGNTIYF.

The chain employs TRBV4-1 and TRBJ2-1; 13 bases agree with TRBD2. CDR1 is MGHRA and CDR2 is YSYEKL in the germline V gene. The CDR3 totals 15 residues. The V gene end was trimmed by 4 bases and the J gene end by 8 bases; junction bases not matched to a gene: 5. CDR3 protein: CASSLTSGGGDEQFF. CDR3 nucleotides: TGCGCCAGCAGCCTAACTAGCGGGGGGGGCGATGAGCAGTTCTTC.

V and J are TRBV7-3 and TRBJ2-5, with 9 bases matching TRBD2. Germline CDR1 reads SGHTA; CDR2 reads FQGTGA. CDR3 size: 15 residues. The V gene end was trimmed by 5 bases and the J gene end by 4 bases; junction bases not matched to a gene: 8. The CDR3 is CASSRGGGASETQYF. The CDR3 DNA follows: TGTGCCAGCAGCCGAGGCGGGGGGGCCTCAGAGACCCAGTACTTC.

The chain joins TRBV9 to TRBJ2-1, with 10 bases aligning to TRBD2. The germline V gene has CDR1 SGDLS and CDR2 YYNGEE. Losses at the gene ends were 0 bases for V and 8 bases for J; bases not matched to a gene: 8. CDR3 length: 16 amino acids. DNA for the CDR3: TGTGCCAGCAGCGTAGGACCTAGCGGGAGTTTGGATGAGCAGTTCTTC. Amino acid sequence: CASSVGPSGSLDEQFF.

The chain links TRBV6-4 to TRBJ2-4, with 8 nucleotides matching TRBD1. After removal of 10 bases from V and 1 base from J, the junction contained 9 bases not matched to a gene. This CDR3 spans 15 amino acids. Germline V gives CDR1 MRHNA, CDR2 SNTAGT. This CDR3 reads CANRPRTGAKNIQYF. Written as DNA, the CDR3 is TGTGCCAACCGTCCCAGGACAGGGGCCAAAAACATTCAGTACTTC.

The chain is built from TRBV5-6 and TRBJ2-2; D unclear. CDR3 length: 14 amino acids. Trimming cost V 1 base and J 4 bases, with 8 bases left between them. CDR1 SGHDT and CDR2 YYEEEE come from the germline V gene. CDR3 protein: CASSLILGTGELFF. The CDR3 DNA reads TGTGCCAGCAGCTTGATTCTGGGCACCGGGGAGCTGTTTTTT.

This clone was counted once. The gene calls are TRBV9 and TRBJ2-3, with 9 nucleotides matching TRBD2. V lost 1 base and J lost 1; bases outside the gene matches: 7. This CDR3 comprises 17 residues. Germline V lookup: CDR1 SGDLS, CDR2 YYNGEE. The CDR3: CASSVNSPSGGTDTQYF. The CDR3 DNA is TGTGCCAGCAGCGTAAACTCGCCTAGCGGGGGCACAGATACGCAGTATTTT. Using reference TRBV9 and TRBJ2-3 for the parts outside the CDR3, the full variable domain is DSGVTQTPKHLITATGQRVTLRCSPRSGDLSVYWYQQSLDQGLQFLIQYYNGEERAKGNILERFSAQQFPDLHSELNLSSLELGDSALYFCASSVNSPSGGTDTQYFGPGTRLTVL.

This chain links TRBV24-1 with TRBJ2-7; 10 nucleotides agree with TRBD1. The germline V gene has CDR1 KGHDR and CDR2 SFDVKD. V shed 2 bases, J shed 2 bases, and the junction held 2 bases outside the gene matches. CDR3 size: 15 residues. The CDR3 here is CATSDSGQGTYEQYF. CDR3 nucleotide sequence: TGTGCCACCAGTGATTCGGGACAGGGGACCTACGAGCAGTACTTC.

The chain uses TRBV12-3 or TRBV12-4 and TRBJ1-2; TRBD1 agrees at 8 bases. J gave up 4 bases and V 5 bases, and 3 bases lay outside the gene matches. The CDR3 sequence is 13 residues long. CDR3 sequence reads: CASSGTGLYGYTF. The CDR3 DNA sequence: TGTGCCAGCAGTGGGACAGGTCTCTATGGCTACACCTTC.